This T cell receptor beta chain was identified during a study of T-cell reconstitution after alpha-beta-depleted transplantation in children. Findings and limits, study-wide: Approximately two months post-transplant, alpha-beta T cells reportedly originated from several hundred expanded graft clones. At day 60, the high TCRbeta diversity found in some patients originated from recipient T cells and thymic progenitors that had survived. Hyperexpanded clones declined; after one year, newly produced T cells mostly supplied diversity.

The CDR3 contains 16 residues. Deletions cut 1 base from V and 3 bases from J, with 17 bases between. From germline, CDR1 is DFQATT and CDR2 SNEGSKA (reference sequence). In this sample, this clonotype turned up a few times. The target antigen is unknown. Construction of the TCRbeta library involved unique molecular identifiers. Using its own MiXCR run on the PCR reads, TCRdb lists one record per CDR3 protein. The data contain a few hundred thousand distinct CDR3 sequences, over 20% of them singletons. The TCR originated in a boy under two years old with Wiskott-Aldrich syndrome, due to receive a stem cell transplant. The sequenced sample was PBMCs, obtained before TCRalphabeta/CD19-depleted stem cell transplant. The chain carries TRBV20-1 and TRBJ2-3, with D maybe TRBD2 (6 bases). The CDR3 coding sequence is TGCAGTGCTAGAGGTCACCTAGCGCTAGATACAGATACGCAGTATTTT. Translation: CSARGHLALDTDTQYF.